Sequencing of this TCR beta chain was carried out in a study of CD8 T cells in Susac syndrome. Germline values: CDR1 MDHEN, CDR2 SYDVKM. The germline V and J ends were trimmed by 4 bases and 7 bases, with 11 bases remaining between them. This CDR3 contains 13 residues. Random hexamers were used to reverse transcribe the RNA input (roughly 0.5 to 1 ug). Amplification of TCR beta CDR3 across 54 Vbeta and 13 Jbeta was performed with immunoSEQ multiplex PCR. MiXCR was run by TCRdb on the immunoSEQ multiplex PCR reads, yielding one entry per CDR3 protein. The data contain 160,000 or so distinct CDR3 sequences, 85% to 95% of them singletons.

The sample comprised CD8+ T cells from PBMCs. The chain has TRBV28 and TRBJ2-1; D unresolved. This sequence originates from a human donor with multiple sclerosis. Written as DNA, the CDR3 is TGTGCCAGCAGTTCTCTCGTGGGAAATGAGCAGTTCTTC. This translates into CASSSLVGNEQFF. Full variable domain (missing parts from reference TRBV28 and TRBJ2-1): DVKVTQSSRYLVKRTGEKVFLECVQDMDHENMFWYRQDPGLGLRLIYFSYDVKMKEKGDIPEGYSVSREKKERFSLILESASTNQTSMYLCASSSLVGNEQFFGPGTRLTVL.